The subject of this entry is one TCR beta chain. This clonotype has a single count. Its specific antigen is unknown. Mismatch with germline at one junction end may stem from a read error. The data were obtained in a study of molecular identifiers for immune sequencing clone quantification (dated by TCRdb to 2016 to 2018). For context, the study as a whole: For a replicate experiment, the RNA from either about 20,000 or 100,000 naive CD8 T cells was divided into five aliquots, and four of those aliquots went on to sequencing. CD8 T cells were used in a methods study to benchmark molecular-identifier clustering-based TCR repertoire sequencing (MIDCIRS) and TCR RNA copy counting.

Points the paper makes about the study in general: When barcode sub-clustering was omitted, TCR diversity was inflated by chimeric consensus sequences, with chimeras reaching as high as 47%. Spiked-in Jurkat TCR RNA equal to a single cell's worth was reported to be detectable even within 1,100,000 naive CD8 T cells. Modeling gave around 3.3 recovered TCR RNA copies per cell versus around 10 by digital PCR, implying approximately 30% capture efficiency. The naive libraries included spiked-in Jurkat TCR RNA (around 9 copies' worth), and this RNA is not part of the donor repertoire. In CMV-specific effector cells, over 97% of molecules were held by clones above 20 RNA copies, whereas under 1% of molecules were held by such clones in naive cells. Identical TCR molecules sharing a barcode could cause highly expanded clone sizes to be underestimated.

From a lookup of the germline V gene (reference sequence), CDR1 and CDR2 are SEHNR and FQNEAQ. The CDR3 spans 14 residues, from the cysteine through the phenylalanine. Only the CDR3 part of the read is kept: 42 bases, read in frame from the first base. The library was produced with PCR. TCRdb names Illumina HiSeq 4000 as the instrument used. Preparation of bulk TCR libraries followed a previously described approach, with the TCR primers listed in Table S5. The Qiagen AllPrep DNA/RNA kit was used to purify total RNA. Reads from multiple sequencing runs of the same library were pooled before analysis. Turning to the authors' computational methods: Reads were retained only if the reads had an exact TCR constant sequence, and the retained reads were trimmed to 150 nt and grouped according to their 12-nt molecular barcodes. Reads inside each barcode group were sub-clustered using a 15% Levenshtein threshold, and a quality-weighted consensus sequence was constructed for each RNA molecule. Non-functional sequences were filtered out, along with any lower-count sequence sitting one edit away from another sequence. On the basis of fitting two negative binomial distributions, barcode sub-clusters with fewer than 20% of the maximum read count were discarded. TCRdb reanalyzed the raw reads on its own, using fastp at Q25 for trimming and MiXCR for clone calling, and kept in-frame beta chains. Each entry is one CDR3 protein sequence, shown with its most common DNA and genes. For this entry, the V and J calls and clone size follow TCRdb and not the study's own pipeline. The sample table lists more than 450,000 distinct CDR3 sequences, 20% to 25% of them with a count of one. Under 0.85% of the sample lies in the top ten.

Libraries of naive CD8 T cells were built from 20,000 to 1,000,000 sorted cells, with 10%, 30% or 50% of the purified RNA used. Naive CD8 T cells were FACS-sorted as CD8+CD4-CCR7+CD45RA+ on a BD FACSAria II into RLT Plus buffer. Detection sensitivity was tested by spiking Jurkat RNA equal to some 10 TCR copies' worth into samples containing roughly 17,000-1,100,000 naive CD8 T cells. Enrichment of CD8 T cells was performed with RosetteSep CD8+ T Cell Enrichment Cocktail and Ficoll-Paque, after which ACK red cell lysis was carried out. The rearranged chain carries TRBV7-9 and TRBJ2-7; TRBD1 might be the D gene, on 6 matching bases. This receptor was identified in a human donor in good health. Some libraries in this study had Jurkat cell RNA spiked in. Sequenced: naive CD8+ T cells from blood, with Jurkat cell RNA spiked in. The cell subset or site label for this specimen denotes: FACS-sorted CD8+CD4-CCR7+CD45RA+ naive T cells. The CDR3 reads CASSHQGTPYEQHF. The DNA sequence is TGTGCCAGCAGCCACCAGGGGACACCCTACGAGCAGCACTTC.